These 23 T cell receptor beta chains were all obtained from the same sample, sequenced in a study of neurological immune-mediated disorders (dated by TCRdb to 2018 to 2020). The sample's time point label, in plain terms: longitudinal time-point 2. The library was obtained by 5' RACE. Sequenced using an Illumina HiSeq 2500. TCRdb trimmed the raw reads at Q25, called clones with MiXCR and kept productive beta chains. For every CDR3 protein sequence, its rows merge into one entry that carries the most common genes and DNA. The table for this sample lists about 49,000 distinct CDR3 sequences; 13% of them were counted only once. The top ten clones comprise 4.5% of the sample. Source material: PBMCs. The receptor set was obtained from a male donor with HTLV-1-associated myelopathy (HAM/TSP).

This clonotype was observed at least ten times. The V call is TRBV5-1, the J call TRBJ2-3; D is unresolved. The V gene's germline CDR1 is SGHRS and CDR2 YFSETQ. The CDR3 length is 11 residues. Trimming cost V 7 bases and J 6 bases, with 9 bases left between them. CDR3 amino acids: CASSEGDTQYF. DNA for the CDR3: TGCGCCAGCTCCGAAGGCGATACGCAGTATTTT.

This clonotype has at least ten counts. The CDR3 spells CASRTGVATQYF. CDR3 in DNA: TGTGCCAGCAGGACGGGGGTCGCGACCCAGTACTTC. V usage is TRBV6-5 and J usage is TRBJ2-5; D is possibly TRBD2 (6 bases). V was shortened by 6 bases and J by 7 bases, with 12 bases between the two germline ends. Germline V CDR1 and CDR2: MNHEY, SVGAGI. This CDR3 spans 12 amino acids.

This clonotype was counted at least ten times. The chain uses TRBV11-3 and TRBJ1-6, with TRBD1 matching 10 bases. There are 15 residues in the CDR3. From germline, CDR1 is SGHNT and CDR2 YENEEA. V was clipped by 5 bases and J by 9 bases; unmatched bases: 7. CDR3: CASSRPGTGASPLHF. CDR3 nucleotide sequence: TGTGCCAGCAGCCGTCCCGGGACAGGGGCTTCACCCCTCCACTTT.

The V gene is TRBV5-1, the J gene TRBJ1-2, with 9 bases fitting TRBD1. Germline CDR1 is SGHRS and CDR2 is YFSETQ. The CDR3 consists of 18 residues. Trimming cost V 4 bases and J 1 base; bases outside gene matches: 14. CDR3 nucleotide sequence: TGCGCCAGCAGCGAACCGGGACAGGGCCCCGGGGATAACTATGGCTACACCTTC. Its translation: CASSEPGQGPGDNYGYTF.

This clonotype has a count of ten or more. The CDR3 sequence is CASSLGRGQPQHF. Here the CDR3 DNA reads TGTGCCAGCAGTTTAGGGAGGGGACAGCCCCAGCATTTT. The chain joins TRBV12-3 or TRBV12-4 to TRBJ1-5, with a tentative D call TRBD1 (5 bases). CDR3 length: 13 residues. V was trimmed by 1 base and J by 7 bases, leaving 8 bases between them.

This clonotype showed up many times. This chain uses TRBV20-1 with TRBJ2-7, with TRBD2 identical over 9 bases. The length of the CDR3 is 15 residues. Germline CDR1 is DFQATT and CDR2 is SNEGSKA (reference sequence). Germline trimming cut 0 bases from V and 2 bases from J; bases unmatched to any gene: 5. The CDR3 DNA is TGCAGTGCTAGAGATCCTGGCGGGGGGGCCTACGAGCAGTACTTC. It yields the protein CSARDPGGGAYEQYF.

This clonotype was counted ten times or more. The CDR3 region has the DNA TGCGCCAGCAGCCAAGATATGTTTGTCTCTGAAGCTTTCTTT. Encoded protein: CASSQDMFVSEAFF. The chain recombines TRBV4-3 with TRBJ1-1; D not resolved. Germline V gene data show CDR1 as LGHNA and CDR2 as YSLEER. The CDR3 consists of 14 residues. The V gene lost 0 bases and the J gene lost 6 bases, with 11 bases spanning the gap.

This clonotype was seen many times. As DNA, the CDR3 is TGTGCCAGCAGTTCGGGAAGCACAGATACGCAGTATTTT. Residues: CASSSGSTDTQYF. The chain recombines TRBV6-6 with TRBJ2-3, with TRBD2 as a possible D gene (5 bases). This CDR3 spans 13 amino acids. CDR1 and CDR2 (germline): MNHNY, SVGAGI (reference sequence). The V gene lost 4 bases and the J gene lost 0 bases, with 5 bases spanning the gap.

This clonotype was detected many times. The gene calls are TRBV7-7 and TRBJ2-5; D remains unclear. The CDR3 sequence is 13 residues long. CDR1 SSHAT and CDR2 FNYEAQ come from the germline V gene (reference sequence). Deletions cut 2 bases from V and 5 bases from J, with 9 bases between. CDR3 DNA: TGTGCCAGCAGCTTACACCTTAGGGAGACCCAGTACTTC. It translates to CASSLHLRETQYF.

Ten or more counts support this clonotype. V is TRBV15 and J is TRBJ2-7; the match to TRBD2 covers 7 bases. The trim removed 0 bases at V and 5 bases at J, leaving 1 base unmatched. This CDR3 has 13 residues. Looked up from germline, CDR1 is LNHNV and CDR2 is YYDKDF (reference sequence). The CDR3 spells CATSRDGGNEQYF. For the CDR3, the DNA is TGTGCCACCAGCAGAGACGGGGGGAACGAGCAGTACTTC. The full variable domain, with the rest looked up from reference TRBV15 and TRBJ2-7, is DAMVIQNPRYQVTQFGKPVTLSCSQTLNHNVMYWYQQKSSQAPKLLFHYYDKDFNNEADTPDNFQSRRPNTSFCFLDIRSPGLGDTAMYLCATSRDGGNEQYFGPGTRLTVT.

Ten or more counts support this clonotype. The V gene is TRBV13, the J gene TRBJ2-2; the D gene is possibly TRBD1 (6 bases). Between the trimmed V and J ends, which lost 5 bases and 3 bases, there was a span of 10 bases. The CDR3 length is 14 residues. The germline V gene encodes CDR1 PRHDT and CDR2 FYEKMQ (reference sequence). The DNA of the CDR3 is TGTGCCAGCAGCGGCGGACAGCACACCGGGGAGCTGTTTTTT. As protein: CASSGGQHTGELFF.

This chain uses TRBV21-1 with TRBJ1-1; TRBD1, the table's D call, lacks a check against the DNA. TRBV21-1 is a documented pseudogene. This CDR3 contains 14 residues. The CDR3 reads CASSGPRTVREAFF. CDR3 DNA sequence: TGTGCCAGCAGCGGCCCCAGGACAGTAAGAGAAGCTTTCTTT.

This clonotype was picked up many times. The V gene is TRBV28, the J gene TRBJ1-5; 7 bases match TRBD1. With V trimmed by 5 bases and J by 0 bases, 4 bases remained unmatched. Germline V gene data show CDR1 as MDHEN and CDR2 as SYDVKM. CDR3 size: 15 residues. The CDR3 sequence: CASSGTVHSNQPQHF. CDR3 DNA sequence: TGTGCCAGCAGTGGGACAGTCCATAGCAATCAGCCCCAGCATTTT.

This clonotype was seen repeatedly, ten times or more. The chain has TRBV9 and TRBJ2-3; 10 positions match TRBD2. Germline loops: CDR1 SGDLS, CDR2 YYNGEE. This CDR3 has 20 residues. V shed 1 base and J 2 bases; nucleotides not matched to a gene: 16. CDR3 loop: CASSVLPRAASGGVTDTQYF. CDR3 sequence (DNA): TGTGCCAGCAGCGTATTGCCGAGGGCCGCAAGCGGGGGGGTCACAGATACGCAGTATTTT.

This clonotype was found many times. The J gene is TRBJ2-5, the V gene TRBV12-3 or TRBV12-4; no firm D call. Trimming cost V 3 bases and J 5 bases, with 7 bases left between them. The CDR3 sequence is 12 residues long. CDR3 protein: CASSLGSETQYF. CDR3 nucleotide sequence: TGTGCCAGCAGTTTGGGGTCGGAGACCCAGTACTTC.

This clonotype was seen only a few times. Since a much larger clone is just one base distant, this may be a read error. This sequence joins TRBV19 and TRBJ2-3, with 14 bases identical to TRBD2. Germline CDR1 is LNHDA and CDR2 is SQIVND (reference sequence). Trimming took 3 bases from V and 4 from J; bases not matched to a gene: 12. CDR3 size: 19 residues. The DNA for the CDR3 is TGTGCCAGTAGTATCCTCCCGAGACTAGCGGGGGGGCCACCAGATACGCAGTATTTT. Translating gives CASSILPRLAGGPPDTQYF.

This clonotype occurred many times. The V and J genes are TRBV20-1 and TRBJ1-5; no definite D call. This CDR3 contains 11 residues. In germline, CDR1 is DFQATT, CDR2 SNEGSKA (reference sequence). The V and J ends lost 3 bases and 4 bases respectively, with 4 bases between them. CDR3 in amino acids: CSASSNQPQHF. CDR3 coding DNA: TGCAGTGCTAGTTCGAATCAGCCCCAGCATTTT.

This clonotype has ten or more counts. This chain joins TRBV20-1 and TRBJ1-2; weak D call: TRBD1 (6 bases). This CDR3 has 14 residues. V lost 6 bases and J lost 7, with 21 bases in between. Germline V CDR1 and CDR2: DFQATT, SNEGSKA (reference sequence). The CDR3 DNA follows: TGCAGTGCCCCCGTGGCACAGGGAGTTTTTGGCTACACCTTC. This translates into CSAPVAQGVFGYTF.

This clonotype was counted ten times or more. V usage is TRBV10-3 and J usage is TRBJ1-3; D is ambiguous. Germline V CDR1 and CDR2: ENHRY, SYGVKD. V lost 6 bases and J 0 bases, leaving 18 bases between the germline ends. This CDR3 spans 17 amino acids. CDR3 amino acids: CAIRIGAGQDSGNTIYF. In DNA, the CDR3 is TGTGCCATCAGGATCGGTGCCGGCCAGGACTCTGGAAACACCATATATTTT.

This clonotype was recorded at least ten times. This chain joins TRBV29-1 and TRBJ2-1, with TRBD1 matching over 7 bases. The length of the CDR3 is 13 residues. The V segment lost 6 bases and the J segment 2 bases; nucleotides outside the gene matches: 4. Germline V gene lookup returns CDR1 SQVTM and CDR2 ANQGSEA. CDR3 in DNA: TGCAGCGTGCGACAGGGCGCCTACAATGAGCAGTTCTTC. It codes for CSVRQGAYNEQFF.

This clonotype has only a few counts. V usage is TRBV7-2 and J usage is TRBJ2-4, with D perhaps TRBD2 (5 bases). CDR3 length equals 13 residues. Germline CDR1 SGHTA, CDR2 FQGNSA. V gave up 5 bases and J gave up 7 bases, with 12 bases separating them. The CDR3, as DNA: TGTGCCAGCAGCCCCGGGGTGCGGAACATTCAGTACTTC. Protein sequence: CASSPGVRNIQYF.

This clonotype was observed many times. This chain links TRBV7-9 with TRBJ1-5; D is undetermined. The CDR3 is 12 residues long. Germline-derived CDR1 and CDR2 are SEHNR and FQNEAQ (reference sequence). Between the trimmed V and J ends, which lost 5 bases and 7 bases, there was a span of 9 bases. CDR3 bases: TGTGCCAGCAGCCGACACAACCAGCCCCAGCATTTT. Protein: CASSRHNQPQHF.

This clonotype was detected many times. This chain connects TRBV3-1 to TRBJ2-7; the D gene is possibly TRBD2 (5 bases). The CDR3 loop spans 14 amino acids. V lost 3 bases, J lost 0 bases, and 9 bases lay in between. CDR1 is LGHDT, CDR2 YNNKEL, per germline (reference sequence). The CDR3 region has the DNA TGTGCCAGCAGCCATTCCCGGGGCTCCTACGAGCAGTACTTC. Translating gives CASSHSRGSYEQYF.